These T cell receptor beta chains were read from a single sample in a study of spatial heterogeneity in lung cancer. TCRdb processed the 5' RACE reads anew with MiXCR; each CDR3 protein has one entry. The sample lists around 32,000 distinct CDR3 sequences; more than 9% were seen once. The sequences come from PBMCs, collected at follow-up. All receptors derive from a female donor with early-stage non-small cell lung cancer. CDR3s include the opening cysteine and the closing phenylalanine or tryptophan. A D gene is named only where the DNA matches it firmly. Expanded clones are given a class, and other clones once, few, many or no size at all.

>few|.|TRBJ2-1|TRBV27
CASSFGGGYNEQFF
TGTGCCAGCAGTTTTGGAGGGGGCTACAATGAGCAGTTCTTC
>few|TRBD2|TRBJ2-7|TRBV29-1
CSVASGGYEQYF
TGCAGCGTTGCCAGCGGGGGCTACGAGCAGTACTTC
>.|.|TRBJ2-2|TRBV7-2
CASSPRQDTGELFF
TGTGCCAGCAGCCCGAGACAGGACACCGGGGAGCTGTTTTTT
>many|.|TRBJ1-2|TRBV12-3/TRBV12-4
CASTRGRAPNYGYTF
TGTGCCAGCACCCGGGGGAGGGCCCCAAACTATGGCTACACCTTC
>.|TRBD2|TRBJ2-5|TRBV5-1
CASSLVPSGGLEYQETQYF
TGCGCCAGCAGCTTGGTGCCCAGCGGGGGACTTGAGTACCAAGAGACCCAGTACTTC
>many|.|TRBJ2-7|TRBV15
CATSKAADGPVGQYF
TGTGCCACCAGCAAAGCGGCAGACGGACCCGTCGGGCAGTACTTC
>few|.|TRBJ1-1|TRBV5-1
CASSLTLNTEAFF
TGCGCCAGCAGCCTGACGCTGAACACTGAAGCTTTCTTT
>.|.|TRBJ1-5|TRBV27
CASRRPGNQHF
TGTGCCAGCAGGAGACCGGGAAACCAGCATTTT
>many|.|TRBJ2-3|TRBV6-2/TRBV6-3
CASSPLAGPTDTQYF
TGTGCCAGCAGTCCCTTGGCGGGGCCCACAGATACGCAGTATTTT
>many|.|TRBJ2-7|TRBV20-1
CSAMWHPAYEQYF
TGCAGTGCTATGTGGCACCCCGCCTACGAGCAGTACTTC
>many|TRBD1|TRBJ2-7|TRBV5-1
CASSREPGLGQGSLEEQYF
TGCGCCAGCAGTCGGGAGCCTGGACTGGGACAGGGAAGCTTGGAGGAGCAGTACTTC
>many|TRBD2|TRBJ2-3|TRBV29-1
CSAQQRGGTDTQYF
TGCAGCGCCCAGCAGCGGGGGGGCACAGATACGCAGTATTTT
>many|.|TRBJ1-4|TRBV27
CASSPRAPGGEKLFF
TGTGCCAGCAGTCCTCGGGCCCCCGGCGGCGAAAAACTGTTTTTT
>many|.|TRBJ1-1|TRBV29-1
CSVGDLGSGTEAFF
TGCAGCGTTGGAGATCTGGGTAGTGGGACTGAAGCTTTCTTT
>few|TRBD1|TRBJ1-6|TRBV2
CASSSGQGNSPLHF
TGTGCCAGCAGCTCGGGACAGGGGAATTCACCCCTCCACTTT
>.|.|TRBJ2-4|TRBV4-1
CASSLPLAKNIQYF
TGCGCCAGCAGCCTTCCCCTAGCCAAAAACATTCAGTACTTC
>many|.|TRBJ1-2|TRBV6-5
CASSYTRWNNYGYTF
TGTGCCAGCAGTTACACCCGGTGGAATAACTATGGCTACACCTTC
>.|.|TRBJ2-7|TRBV28
CASSSSGTAYEQYF
TGTGCCAGCAGTTCCTCAGGAACAGCCTATGAGCAGTACTTC
>few|.|TRBJ2-5|TRBV30
CAWTATETQYF
TGTGCCTGGACGGCAACGGAGACCCAGTACTTC
>many|TRBD2|TRBJ2-7|TRBV18
CASSRGGSSYEQYF
TGTGCCAGCTCGCGCGGGGGATCCTCCTACGAGCAGTACTTC
>.|TRBD1|TRBJ2-7|TRBV5-6
CASSFNNRGYEQYF
TGTGCCAGCAGCTTCAATAACAGGGGGTACGAGCAGTACTTC
>many|.|TRBJ2-2|TRBV12-3/TRBV12-4
CASRPGGPGELFF
TGTGCCAGCAGACCAGGGGGGCCCGGGGAGCTGTTTTTT
>many|.|TRBJ1-2|TRBV12-3/TRBV12-4
CASTFDSGQLVYGYTF
TGTGCCAGCACCTTCGATTCAGGACAGTTAGTCTATGGCTACACCTTC
>.|.|TRBJ2-7|TRBV28
CASSYQGRYEQYF
TGTGCCAGCAGTTATCAGGGACGGTACGAGCAGTACTTC
>many|.|TRBJ2-1|TRBV29-1
CSVEGLYNEQFF
TGCAGCGTTGAAGGTCTATACAATGAGCAGTTCTTC
>.|.|TRBJ2-3|TRBV20-1
CSARRSRGTDTQYF
TGCAGTGCCAGGAGATCAAGGGGCACAGATACGCAGTATTTT
>many|.|TRBJ2-2|TRBV6-4
CASSGGPDTGELFF
TGTGCCAGCAGTGGGGGGCCGGACACCGGGGAGCTGTTTTTT
>many|TRBD1|TRBJ2-2|TRBV5-4
CASSEGQGYSTGELFF
TGTGCCAGCAGCGAGGGACAGGGCTACAGCACCGGGGAGCTGTTTTTT
>few|TRBD2|TRBJ2-1|TRBV27
CASSFRLAGHEQFF
TGTGCCAGCAGTTTCCGGCTAGCGGGACACGAGCAGTTCTTC
>few|.|TRBJ2-7|TRBV6-5
CASSYSFNYEQYF
TGTGCCAGCAGTTACTCGTTCAACTACGAGCAGTACTTC
>.|.|TRBJ1-1|TRBV5-1
CASSPDYTEAFF
TGCGCCAGCAGCCCGGATTACACTGAAGCTTTCTTT
>few|.|TRBJ1-3|TRBV7-9
CASSRPESSGNTIYF
TGTGCCAGCAGCCGACCTGAGAGCTCTGGAAACACCATATATTTT
>few|.|TRBJ1-4|TRBV6-2/TRBV6-3
CASELDEKLFF
TGTGCCAGCGAACTGGATGAAAAACTGTTTTTT
>.|.|TRBJ1-4|TRBV11-2
CASSLVPGSNEKLFF
TGTGCCAGCAGCTTAGTCCCGGGTTCTAATGAAAAACTGTTTTTT
>many|TRBD2|TRBJ2-5|TRBV20-1
CSARDPGGQTQYF
TGCAGTGCTAGAGATCCGGGGGGACAGACCCAGTACTTC
>many|.|TRBJ2-7|TRBV28
CASRYQGAQYF
TGTGCCAGCAGATATCAGGGAGCCCAGTACTTC
>many|TRBD1|TRBJ2-1|TRBV7-2
CASRLDRSSYNEQFF
TGTGCCAGCAGATTGGACAGGAGCTCCTACAATGAGCAGTTCTTC
>many|.|TRBJ2-5|TRBV6-2/TRBV6-3
CASSYWANLQETQYF
TGTGCCAGCAGTTACTGGGCCAATCTCCAAGAGACCCAGTACTTC
>.|.|TRBJ2-2|TRBV25-1
CASSEGVGTNTGELFF
TGTGCCAGCAGTGAAGGGGTAGGAACGAACACCGGGGAGCTGTTTTTT
>many|.|TRBJ2-3|TRBV12-3/TRBV12-4
CASRHSGDTQYF
TGTGCCAGCAGGCACTCGGGTGATACGCAGTATTTT
>many|.|TRBJ2-5|TRBV2
CASMGYFQETQYF
TGTGCCAGCATGGGGTACTTCCAAGAGACCCAGTACTTC
>.|TRBD1|TRBJ2-5|TRBV7-9
CASSGWTGETQHF
TGTGCCAGCAGCGGGTGGACAGGGGAGACCCAGCACTTC
>many|.|TRBJ2-7|TRBV20-1
CSARDQWGPGGTYEQYF
TGCAGTGCTAGAGATCAATGGGGACCCGGAGGGACCTACGAGCAGTACTTC
>.|TRBD2|TRBJ2-3|TRBV6-2/TRBV6-3
CASSQNRLAGGTDTQYF
TGTGCCAGCAGCCAGAATAGACTAGCGGGAGGCACAGATACGCAGTATTTT
>medium-sized|TRBD1|TRBJ1-5|TRBV7-2
CASSPDRGNQPQHF
TGTGCCAGCAGCCCCGACAGGGGTAATCAGCCCCAGCATTTT